These 23 T cell receptor beta chains were all obtained from the same sample, sequenced in a study of T-cell reconstitution after alpha-beta-depleted transplantation in children. A library of TCRbeta sequences, prepared with unique molecular identifiers, was generated. TCRdb re-called the PCR reads through MiXCR, storing one row per CDR3 protein. There are about 210,000 distinct CDR3 sequences in the sample; approximately 17% occur only once, and 43% lies in the top ten. The sample was PBMCs, mostly from graft donor cells, taken 360 days after TCRalphabeta/CD19-depleted stem cell transplant. The receptor set was obtained from a male patient between 2 and 10 years old who had a stem cell transplant for acute lymphoblastic leukemia, so the T cells may come from the graft donor.

The chain recombines TRBV27 with TRBJ2-3; D remains unclear. This CDR3 is 14 amino acids long. Trimming cost V 3 bases and J 1 base, with 8 bases left between them. The germline V gene has CDR1 MNHEY and CDR2 SMNVEV (reference sequence). In DNA form, the CDR3 reads TGTGCCAGCAGTTTGTACGTCGGCACAGATACGCAGTATTTT. It codes for CASSLYVGTDTQYF.

The V gene is TRBV7-2, the J gene TRBJ1-2; weak D call: TRBD1 (5 bases). CDR3 length: 15 residues. Deletions cut 4 bases from V and 6 bases from J, with 18 bases between. The germline gives CDR1 SGHTA, CDR2 FQGNSA. The CDR3 DNA is TGTGCCAGCAGCTCGACGGGACGCAGGATCGATGGCTACACCTTC. Translated: CASSSTGRRIDGYTF. The full variable domain, rest sourced from reference TRBV7-2 and TRBJ1-2, is GAGVSQSPSNKVTEKGKDVELRCDPISGHTALYWYRQSLGQGLEFLIYFQGNSAPDKSGLPSDRFSAERTGGSVSTLTIQRTQQEDSAVYLCASSSTGRRIDGYTFGSGTRLTVV.

This clonotype was picked up a small number of times. The chain combines TRBV28 with TRBJ2-2; 7 positions agree with TRBD1. Germline trimming cut 7 bases from V and 1 base from J; bases unmatched to any gene: 9. The CDR3 totals 16 residues. CDR1 and CDR2 (germline): MDHEN, SYDVKM. The CDR3 loop is CASKPIGTVNTGELFF. In nucleotides, the CDR3 is TGTGCCAGCAAACCTATCGGGACAGTGAACACCGGGGAGCTGTTTTTT.

The CDR3 reads CASSRKLNTEAFF. Here the CDR3 DNA reads TGTGCCAGCAGTCGAAAACTGAACACTGAAGCTTTCTTT. The chain joins TRBV12-3 or TRBV12-4 to TRBJ1-1; D unclear. This CDR3 region has 13 residues. V gave up 5 bases and J gave up 0 bases, with 7 bases separating them.

This clonotype has just a few counts. The V and J genes are TRBV9 and TRBJ2-1; D call uncertain. Trimming pared 0 bases from V and 2 bases from J, leaving 9 bases between. The CDR3 runs to 15 residues. Per germline, CDR1 SGDLS and CDR2 YYNGEE. As DNA, the CDR3 is TGTGCCAGCAGCGTAGTCGGCGAGGCCTACAATGAGCAGTTCTTC. Translated: CASSVVGEAYNEQFF.

This clonotype occurred many times. CDR3 nucleotide sequence: TGTGCCAGCAGAACGGGACGGGGGAGCCACAATGAGCAGTTCTTC. It translates to CASRTGRGSHNEQFF. The rearrangement uses TRBV4-2 and TRBJ2-1, with TRBD2 as a possible D gene (6 bases). The CDR3 sequence is 15 residues long. The germline V gene encodes CDR1 LGHNA and CDR2 YNFKEQ. V was pared by 6 bases and J by 5 bases, with 17 bases between.

This clonotype has a handful of counts. The chain has TRBV20-1 and TRBJ2-5, with a weak D call TRBD2 (6 bases). The CDR3 spans 14 residues. Per germline, CDR1 DFQATT and CDR2 SNEGSKA (reference sequence). Deletions cut 0 bases from V and 6 bases from J, with 14 bases between. CDR3 nucleotides: TGCAGTGCTAGAGATGTTGGAGGGGCAAAGACCCAGTACTTC. Protein sequence: CSARDVGGAKTQYF.

This sequence joins TRBV4-2 and TRBJ2-3; possibly TRBD2 for D (5 bases). Trimming stripped 1 base from V and 0 bases from J, with 17 bases between. The CDR3 runs to 18 residues. Germline V CDR1 and CDR2: LGHNA, YNFKEQ. The CDR3 nucleotides read TGTGCCAGCAGCCAAGGAACAACTAGTTCAACTAGCACAGATACGCAGTATTTT. Its protein is CASSQGTTSSTSTDTQYF.

The rearrangement uses TRBV6-2 or TRBV6-3 and TRBJ2-2; no reliable D call. Germline V gene lookup returns CDR1 MNHEY and CDR2 SVGEGT. The CDR3 spans 17 residues. V lost 2 bases and J lost 2, with 15 bases in between. The CDR3 DNA follows: TGTGCCAGCAGTTACCCTCTACGAGGAGTAAACACCGGGGAGCTGTTTTTT. Residues: CASSYPLRGVNTGELFF.

The chain couples TRBV5-6 to TRBJ1-1; D perhaps matches TRBD1 (5 bases). This CDR3 spans 14 amino acids. From germline, CDR1 is SGHDT and CDR2 YYEEEE. The V and J ends lost 0 bases and 6 bases respectively, with 12 bases between them. CDR3 coding DNA: TGTGCCAGCAGCTTGGAGGTGGGGCGTTCTGAAGCTTTCTTT. Amino acid sequence: CASSLEVGRSEAFF.

This clonotype was counted between two and nine times. This chain connects TRBV20-1 to TRBJ2-2, with TRBD1 matching over 10 bases. CDR1 DFQATT and CDR2 SNEGSKA come from the germline V gene (reference sequence). V shed 6 bases and J 5 bases; nucleotides not matched to a gene: 3. The CDR3 is 13 residues long. Written as DNA, the CDR3 is TGCAGTGCCCGGACAGGGGGTACCGGGGAGCTGTTTTTT. Residues: CSARTGGTGELFF.

The chain uses TRBV7-8 and TRBJ1-3; D not resolved. The CDR3 length is 15 residues. Looked up from germline, CDR1 is SGHVS and CDR2 is FQNEAQ. Trimming left V 6 bases short and J 1 base short, with 13 bases between. The CDR3 bases are TGTGCCAGCAGTGAACTTTTAGGGTCTGGAAACACCATATATTTT. Residues: CASSELLGSGNTIYF.

This clonotype was seen only a few times. This CDR3 is CASSLVENQPQHF. In DNA, the CDR3 is TGCGCCAGCAGTCTGGTAGAGAATCAGCCCCAGCATTTT. This rearrangement joins TRBV10-2 to TRBJ1-5; D call uncertain. CDR1 is WSHSY, CDR2 SAAADI, per germline. There are 13 residues in the CDR3. Between the trimmed V and J ends, which lost 5 bases and 4 bases, there was a span of 9 bases.

Only a few counts were recorded for this clonotype. The rearrangement joins TRBV15 to TRBJ2-1; the match to TRBD2 covers 7 bases. Germline-derived CDR1 and CDR2 are LNHNV and YYDKDF (reference sequence). J gave up 0 bases and V 6 bases, and 11 bases lay outside the gene matches. The CDR3 is 17 amino acids. CDR3 DNA: TGTGCCACCAGGGGTTCGTACGGGGGGAGCTCCTACAATGAGCAGTTCTTC. Translation: CATRGSYGGSSYNEQFF.

This clonotype showed up just a few times. This rearrangement joins TRBV27 to TRBJ1-2; D gene ambiguous. Trimming left V 4 bases short and J 8 bases short, with 11 bases between. The CDR3 length is 12 residues. Looked up from germline, CDR1 is MNHEY and CDR2 is SMNVEV (reference sequence). CDR3 sequence: CASSSNLLGYTF. The CDR3 nucleotides read TGTGCCAGCAGTTCTAACCTTCTAGGCTACACCTTC.

This clonotype was observed a few times. This rearrangement joins TRBV4-3 to TRBJ1-5; D uncertain. The CDR3 has 15 residues. CDR1 LGHNA and CDR2 YSLEER come from the germline V gene. Between the trimmed V and J ends, which lost 0 bases and 0 bases, there was a span of 6 bases. CDR3 protein: CASSQDGNSNQPQHF. Here the CDR3 DNA reads TGCGCCAGCAGCCAAGATGGTAATAGCAATCAGCCCCAGCATTTT.

The DNA for the CDR3 is TGCAGCGTTGAAGAAGCTAGCGGGAATGAGCAGTTCTTC. This encodes CSVEEASGNEQFF. This chain links TRBV29-1 with TRBJ2-1; 8 bases match TRBD2. The J segment lost 7 bases and the V segment lost 0 bases, leaving 2 bases of the junction unmatched. Germline CDR1 is SQVTM and CDR2 is ANQGSEA. The CDR3 contains 13 residues.

The sample holds a few counts of this clonotype. This rearrangement joins TRBV12-3 or TRBV12-4 to TRBJ2-7; D may match TRBD1 or TRBD2 (5 bases each). Trimming took 3 bases from V and 6 from J, leaving 15 bases between them. The CDR3 has 14 amino acids. CDR3 residues: CASSLTPGGIEQYF. The CDR3 DNA is TGTGCCAGCAGTTTGACCCCTGGGGGAATCGAGCAGTACTTC.

This chain links TRBV19 with TRBJ2-1; TRBD1 agrees at 11 bases. The CDR3 contains 16 residues. V shed 4 bases and J 5 bases; nucleotides not matched to a gene: 7. Germline CDR1 is LNHDA and CDR2 is SQIVND (reference sequence). The CDR3 sequence is CASSTWTGGLHNEQFF. The CDR3 DNA sequence: TGTGCCAGTAGTACCTGGACAGGGGGCCTACACAATGAGCAGTTCTTC.

The chain employs TRBV15 and TRBJ2-7, with D hard to call. Germline V gene data show CDR1 as LNHNV and CDR2 as YYDKDF (reference sequence). This CDR3 comprises 13 residues. V was clipped by 0 bases and J by 4 bases, with 7 bases between them. This chain's CDR3 is CATSREMFYEQYF. CDR3 nucleotide sequence: TGTGCCACCAGCAGAGAGATGTTTTACGAGCAGTACTTC.

This clonotype was counted a few times. CDR3 loop: CASSLGSFEQFF. The CDR3 nucleotides are TGTGCCAGCAGCTTAGGGTCATTTGAGCAGTTCTTC. The chain uses TRBV7-8 and TRBJ2-1; D is ambiguous. Trimming shortened V by 1 base and J by 9 bases, and 7 bases separated the two germline ends. This CDR3 has 12 residues. Germline CDR1 reads SGHVS; CDR2 reads FQNEAQ. The full variable domain, rest sourced from reference TRBV7-8 and TRBJ2-1, is GAGVSQSPRYKVAKRGQDVALRCDPISGHVSLFWYQQALGQGPEFLTYFQNEAQLDKSGLPSDRFFAERPEGSVSTLKIQRTQQEDSAVYLCASSLGSFEQFFGPGTRLTVL.

The rearrangement links TRBV29-1 to TRBJ2-7; 10 nucleotides line up with TRBD1. From germline, CDR1 is SQVTM and CDR2 ANQGSEA. V was pared by 0 bases and J by 5 bases, with 4 bases of the junction left unmatched. The CDR3 is 14 residues long. CDR3 sequence reads: CSVEDLGQGNEQYF. DNA of the CDR3: TGCAGCGTTGAAGATCTGGGACAGGGGAACGAGCAGTACTTC.

This clonotype appeared a few times. The rearrangement uses TRBV4-2 and TRBJ2-7; TRBD2 agrees at 7 bases. Germline CDR1 LGHNA, CDR2 YNFKEQ. CDR3 size: 18 residues. The junction had 15 bases not matched to a gene; V was cut back by 1 base and J by 3 bases. Written as DNA, the CDR3 is TGTGCCAGCAGCCAAGCAGAGGCGGGTAGGACTAGTTACTACGAGCAGTACTTC. Translation: CASSQAEAGRTSYYEQYF.